A single sample gave rise to the 20 T cell receptor beta chains below, sequenced in a study of long-term antiretroviral therapy in people with HIV (dated by TCRdb to between 2021 and 2022). The immunoSEQ hsTCRB v3.0 assay was used at survey level resolution to sequence the TRB variable region. TCRdb took over this immuneACCESS table, retaining in-frame rearrangements with V and J assigned. Such tables are incomplete; in checked studies, under half of the missing clones stem from an unresolved V gene, and the remainder is unexplained. A total of about 23,000 clones appear in this sample, 70% to 90% of them only once. The ten largest clonotypes hold around 6.5% of the sample. The specimen was unsorted PBMCs, collected 0.6 years after starting antiretroviral therapy. The receptors originated from a man aged 55 to 70 with HIV.

The sample holds a few counts of this clone. The chain combines TRBV5-6 with TRBJ2-7; D perhaps matches TRBD2 (5 bases). Germline loops: CDR1 SGHDT, CDR2 YYEEEE. The CDR3 loop spans 13 amino acids. V dropped 5 bases and J dropped 2 bases, with 11 bases sitting between them. DNA for the CDR3: TGTGCCAGCAGTATCGGGGTCCCCTACGAGCAGTACTTC. As protein: CASSIGVPYEQYF.

The V gene is TRBV30, the J gene TRBJ2-1; D unresolved. The CDR3 has 14 amino acids. V was clipped by 4 bases and J by 0 bases, with 10 bases between them. Germline values: CDR1 GTSNPN, CDR2 SVGIG (reference sequence). In DNA form, the CDR3 reads TGTGCCTGGACCAGGAAGAGCTCCTACAATGAGCAGTTCTTC. This codes for CAWTRKSSYNEQFF.

V gene TRBV9 combines with J gene TRBJ2-2; 9 nucleotides line up with TRBD1. The ends lost 2 bases at V and 4 bases at J; junction bases unmatched: 6. Germline V lookup: CDR1 SGDLS, CDR2 YYNGEE. CDR3 length: 16 residues. The DNA of the CDR3 is TGTGCCAGCAGCGTTTGGGACAGGGAGTCCACCGGGGAGCTGTTTTTT. It translates to CASSVWDRESTGELFF.

The V gene is TRBV5-1, the J gene TRBJ2-1; maybe TRBD2 (5 bases). The V gene's germline CDR1 is SGHRS and CDR2 YFSETQ. The V and J ends lost 0 bases and 1 base respectively, with 8 bases between them. The CDR3 contains 15 residues. The CDR3 spells CASSLDGVSYNEQFF. The DNA for the CDR3 is TGCGCCAGCAGCTTGGACGGGGTATCCTACAATGAGCAGTTCTTC.

V usage is TRBV4-1 and J usage is TRBJ2-2, with 12 bases matching TRBD2. Germline CDR1 MGHRA, CDR2 YSYEKL. The J segment lost 3 bases and the V segment lost 1 base, leaving 9 bases of the junction unmatched. This CDR3 has 19 residues. The CDR3 DNA reads as TGCGCCAGCAGCCAAGCCAGGGGGGGACTAGCGGGCTACACCGGGGAGCTGTTTTTT. It is translated as CASSQARGGLAGYTGELFF.

The chain uses TRBV5-4 and TRBJ1-1; TRBD1 might be the D (5 bases). This CDR3 region has 14 residues. The V and J ends lost 4 bases and 4 bases respectively, with 14 bases between them. Germline CDR1 reads SGHNT; CDR2 reads YYREEE (reference sequence). The CDR3 sequence is CASSPPGSGTEAFF. The CDR3 nucleotides are TGTGCCAGCAGCCCACCAGGGTCGGGCACTGAAGCTTTCTTT. Complete variable domain (other parts from reference TRBV5-4 and TRBJ1-1): ETGVTQSPTHLIKTRGQQVTLRCSSQSGHNTVSWYQQALGQGPQFIFQYYREEENGRGNFPPRFSGLQFPNYSSELNVNALELDDSALYLCASSPPGSGTEAFFGQGTRLTVV.

CDR3 in amino acids: CASGLAGVGEQFF. The CDR3 bases are TGTGCCTCGGGACTAGCGGGAGTGGGTGAGCAGTTCTTC. The V call is TRBV30, the J call TRBJ2-1, with 14 bases lining up with TRBD2. CDR1 GTSNPN and CDR2 SVGIG come from the germline V gene (reference sequence). V shed 7 bases and J 9 bases; nucleotides not matched to a gene: 5. This CDR3 is built from 13 residues.

This chain connects TRBV19 to TRBJ1-2; D call uncertain. Germline V gene lookup returns CDR1 LNHDA and CDR2 SQIVND (reference sequence). CDR3 size: 15 residues. V was clipped by 2 bases and J by 5 bases, with 15 bases between them. The CDR3 nucleotides are TGTGCCAGTAGTATACTGCCAGCCGCTGGATATGGCTACACCTTC. As protein: CASSILPAAGYGYTF.

V usage is TRBV19 and J usage is TRBJ1-2; D is uncertain. CDR1 and CDR2 (germline): LNHDA, SQIVND (reference sequence). The CDR3 length is 14 residues. V dropped 3 bases and J dropped 2 bases, with 10 bases sitting between them. CDR3 nucleotide sequence: TGTGCCAGTAGTATCAAGGGCTCCAACTATGGCTACACCTTC. This gives the protein CASSIKGSNYGYTF.

To note about this clone: Other DNA sequences in the sample encode the same CDR3. This chain connects TRBV5-1 to TRBJ2-2; TRBD1 agrees at 7 bases. Germline values: CDR1 SGHRS, CDR2 YFSETQ. The CDR3 loop spans 15 amino acids. V shed 4 bases and J 5 bases; nucleotides not matched to a gene: 8. CDR3 amino acids: CASSPGTVGTGELFF. The CDR3, as DNA: TGCGCCAGCAGCCCCGGGACAGTAGGAACCGGGGAGCTGTTTTTT.

Only one count was recorded for this clone. The chain has TRBV27 and TRBJ1-6; TRBD1 might be the D (5 bases). The CDR3 totals 14 residues. Looked up from germline, CDR1 is MNHEY and CDR2 is SMNVEV (reference sequence). V was cut by 4 bases and J by 8 bases, with 12 bases left in between. The CDR3 here is CASSSTRGDSPLHF. Written as DNA, the CDR3 is TGTGCCAGCAGTTCCACCCGAGGGGATTCACCCCTCCACTTT.

Here the CDR3 DNA reads TGTGCCAGCAGCTTAAGGGGACAGGGGGCCTACGAGCAGTACTTC. Amino acids: CASSLRGQGAYEQYF. The V gene is TRBV11-2, the J gene TRBJ2-7; 11 bases agree with TRBD1. CDR3 size: 15 residues. Germline V gene lookup returns CDR1 SGHAT and CDR2 FQNNGV. Trimming cost V 2 bases and J 2 bases; bases outside gene matches: 2.

The chain joins TRBV5-5 to TRBJ2-3, with 10 bases that match TRBD2. CDR3 length: 15 amino acids. The ends lost 3 bases at V and 6 bases at J; junction bases unmatched: 7. Looked up from germline, CDR1 is SGHKS and CDR2 is YYEKEE (reference sequence). Here the CDR3 reads CASSSPSGSGDTQYF. The CDR3 nucleotides are TGTGCCAGCAGCTCTCCTAGCGGGAGCGGCGATACGCAGTATTTT.

This clone was picked up one time. The V call is TRBV19, the J call TRBJ1-5, with D tentatively TRBD1 (6 bases). Per germline, CDR1 LNHDA and CDR2 SQIVND (reference sequence). V lost 4 bases to trimming and J lost 5 bases, with 12 bases between them. This CDR3 has 14 amino acids. CDR3 residues: CASSTTGSDQPQHF. CDR3 in DNA: TGTGCCAGTAGTACTACAGGGTCGGATCAGCCCCAGCATTTT.

The J gene is TRBJ2-1, the V gene TRBV5-8; D is unclear. Per the germline V gene, CDR1 is SGHTS and CDR2 is YDEGEE. The V and J ends lost 2 bases and 6 bases respectively, with 15 bases between them. CDR3 length: 15 residues. The CDR3 region is CASSFRHGGPNEQFF. The CDR3 DNA reads TGTGCCAGCAGCTTTCGACATGGCGGACCCAATGAGCAGTTCTTC.

This rearrangement joins TRBV5-6 to TRBJ1-2, with unresolved D. Germline V gene sequence: CDR1 SGHDT, CDR2 YYEEEE. The V end lost 0 bases, the J end lost 2 bases, and 11 bases lay between the germline ends. The CDR3 consists of 15 residues. The CDR3 sequence: CASSLGGQSNYGYTF. The CDR3 DNA reads as TGTGCCAGCAGCTTGGGCGGGCAGAGCAACTATGGCTACACCTTC.

The chain couples TRBV6-6 to TRBJ2-1, with 8 bases matching TRBD2. The CDR3 loop spans 15 amino acids. Germline V gene data show CDR1 as MNHNY and CDR2 as SVGAGI (reference sequence). V trimming: 0 bases; J trimming: 7 bases; junction bases outside the gene matches: 5. This CDR3 reads CASSYSTKRENEQFF. The CDR3 DNA is TGTGCCAGCAGTTACTCGACCAAGCGGGAGAATGAGCAGTTCTTC.

The chain carries TRBV19 and TRBJ1-5; 7 nucleotides match TRBD1. The CDR3 length is 16 residues. Per germline, CDR1 LNHDA and CDR2 SQIVND (reference sequence). J was trimmed by 5 bases and V by 2 bases; bases with no gene match: 9. The CDR3 is CASSITWGGGDQPQHF. In nucleotides, the CDR3 is TGTGCCAGTAGTATAACGTGGGGAGGGGGCGATCAGCCCCAGCATTTT.

The J gene is TRBJ2-1, the V gene TRBV7-2; 11 nucleotides line up with TRBD2. V lost 3 bases, J lost 10 bases, and 5 bases stayed unmatched. The germline gives CDR1 SGHTA, CDR2 FQGNSA. CDR3 length equals 14 residues. CDR3 sequence (DNA): TGTGCCAGCAGCTTTAGCGGGGGGGCCTGGGAGCAGTTCTTC. This gives the protein CASSFSGGAWEQFF.

CDR3 nucleotides: TGTGCCAGCAAACAGGTGGCTAACTATGGCTACACCTTC. Translating it yields CASKQVANYGYTF. The chain joins TRBV6-1 to TRBJ1-2, with a weak D call TRBD1 (5 bases). There are 13 residues in the CDR3. Deletions cut 7 bases from V and 0 bases from J, with 9 bases between. Germline CDR1 reads MNHNS; CDR2 reads SASEGT.